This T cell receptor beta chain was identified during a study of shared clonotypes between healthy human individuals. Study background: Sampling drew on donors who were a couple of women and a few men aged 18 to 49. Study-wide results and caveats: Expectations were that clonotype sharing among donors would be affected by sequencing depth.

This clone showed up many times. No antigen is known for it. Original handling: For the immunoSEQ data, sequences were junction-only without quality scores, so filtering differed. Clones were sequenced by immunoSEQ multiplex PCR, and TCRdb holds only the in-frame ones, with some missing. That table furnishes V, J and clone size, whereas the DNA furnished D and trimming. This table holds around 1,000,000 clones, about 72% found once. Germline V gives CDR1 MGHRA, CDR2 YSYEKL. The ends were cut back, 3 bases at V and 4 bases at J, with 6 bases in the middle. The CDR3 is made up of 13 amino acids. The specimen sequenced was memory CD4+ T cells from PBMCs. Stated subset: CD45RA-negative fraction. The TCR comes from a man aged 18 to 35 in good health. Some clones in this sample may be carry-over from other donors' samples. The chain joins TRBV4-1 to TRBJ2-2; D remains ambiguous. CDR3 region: CASSHDRTGELFF. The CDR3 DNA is TGCGCCAGCAGCCACGACCGCACCGGGGAGCTGTTTTTT.